This T cell receptor (beta chain) appears in the sequencing data of a study of spatial heterogeneity in lung cancer. Looking at the study overall: Alpha-chain sequences were consistently detected less often than beta-chain sequences. More than nine raw reads, on average, carried each unique TCR and UMI combination.

TCR cDNA molecules each carried a unique molecular identifier. TCRdb called the 5' RACE reads again in MiXCR, with one record for every CDR3 protein. The sample has 30,000 to 45,000 distinct CDR3 sequences, 5.2% seen once. CDR1 is SQVTM and CDR2 is ANQGSEA in the germline V gene. The CDR3 runs to 11 residues. V was trimmed by 4 bases and J by 4 bases, leaving 7 bases between them. Time point specified: sample taken at primary tumor resection. Whole RNA came from tumor, nontumor lung or frozen PBMC and was sequenced without being sorted. The donors, more than 55 patients with untreated early-stage non-small cell lung cancer, provided the samples. This clonotype occurred many times.

V usage is TRBV29-1 and J usage is TRBJ1-1; D is perhaps TRBD1 (5 bases). Sample: PBMCs, taken at surgery. The TCR was taken from a female donor with early-stage non-small cell lung cancer. The CDR3 DNA is TGCAGCGTTGGACAGATCACTGAAGCTTTCTTT. The encoded protein is CSVGQITEAFF.